A single sample gave rise to the 9 T cell receptor beta chains below, sequenced in a study of T cell responses to AZD1222 COVID-19 vaccine (dated by TCRdb to the early 2020s). The library came from the immunoSEQ multiplex PCR assay. Not all clones reach the TCRdb copy of this immuneACCESS table, which keeps in-frame sequences only. Checked studies attribute under half of the gap to unresolved V genes and leave the rest unexplained. The sample table records about 150,000 clones; more than 90% of these occur just once. About 19% of the sample is in the top ten clones. Per the publication, the time point label means: baseline before first vaccination. Here the sequenced sample was peripheral blood, taken on day 0 of AZD1222 vaccination. Every receptor here comes from an adult in good health.

This chain's CDR3 is CASSPGAGGDTQYF. As DNA, the CDR3 is TGCGCCAGCAGCCCAGGGGCGGGAGGAGATACGCAGTATTTT. The rearrangement joins TRBV5-1 to TRBJ2-3; the match to TRBD2 covers 8 bases. This CDR3 contains 14 residues. CDR1 and CDR2 (germline): SGHRS, YFSETQ. The V segment lost 4 bases and the J segment 5 bases; nucleotides outside the gene matches: 6.

The J gene is TRBJ1-1, the V gene TRBV27; TRBD1 matches 7 bases. Germline CDR1 and CDR2: MNHEY and SMNVEV (reference sequence). The CDR3 consists of 13 residues. V was pared by 6 bases and J by 7 bases, with 8 bases of the junction left unmatched. The CDR3 coding sequence is TGTGCCAGCAGCCGTAGGGGGCCGAGTGAAGCTTTCTTT. As protein: CASSRRGPSEAFF.

This clone was observed a single time. The gene calls are TRBV4-3 and TRBJ1-2; D uncertain. Trimming removed 0 bases from V and 4 bases from J, with 9 bases in between. The CDR3 spans 14 residues. Germline V gene data show CDR1 as LGHNA and CDR2 as YSLEER. In nucleotides, the CDR3 is TGCGCCAGCAGCCAAGAGGGGTGGACCTATGGCTACACCTTC. This encodes CASSQEGWTYGYTF.

The CDR3 here is CASSLDRGYGYTF. CDR3 nucleotide sequence: TGTGCCAGCAGCTTGGACCGGGGCTATGGCTACACCTTC. The chain has TRBV5-4 and TRBJ1-2; the D is unclear. V dropped 0 bases and J dropped 4 bases, with 7 bases sitting between them. Germline CDR1 SGHNT, CDR2 YYREEE (reference sequence). The CDR3 length is 13 residues.

About this clone: One end of the junction is discordant with germline, which a read error may explain. The V call is TRBV5-5, the J call TRBJ1-1; possibly TRBD1 for D (5 bases). Germline V gene data show CDR1 as SGHKS and CDR2 as YYEKEE (reference sequence). CDR3 size: 13 residues. The CDR3 here is CASRRQLNNEAFF. Here the CDR3 DNA reads TGTGCCAGCAGAAGACAGCTAAACAATGAAGCTTTCTTT. Full variable domain (remainder filled in from reference TRBV5-5 and TRBJ1-1): DAGVTQSPTHLIKTRGQQVTLRCSPISGHKSVSWYQQVLGQGPQFIFQYYEKEERGRGNFPDRFSARQFPNYSSELNVNALLLGDSALYLCASRRQLNNEAFFGQGTRLTVV.

V and J are TRBV9 and TRBJ2-4; TRBD2 agrees at 7 bases. The CDR3 has 15 residues. With V trimmed by 0 bases and J by 3 bases, 3 bases remained unmatched. From germline, CDR1 is SGDLS and CDR2 YYNGEE. In nucleotides, the CDR3 is TGTGCCAGCAGCGTAGCCAGGGAGGGCAAAAACATTCAGTACTTC. This encodes CASSVAREGKNIQYF.

The chain joins TRBV11-2 to TRBJ2-1; D call uncertain. Per the germline V gene, CDR1 is SGHAT and CDR2 is FQNNGV. V shed 5 bases and J shed 6 bases, with 5 bases lying between them. The CDR3 spans 11 residues. The CDR3 loop reads CASSPGNEQFF. Written as DNA, the CDR3 is TGTGCCAGCAGCCCTGGCAATGAGCAGTTCTTC.

The V and J genes are TRBV30 and TRBJ1-6; the match to TRBD1 covers 8 bases. V shed 0 bases and J 11 bases; nucleotides not matched to a gene: 3. CDR1 and CDR2 (germline): GTSNPN, SVGIG (reference sequence). CDR3 size: 13 residues. The CDR3 spells CAWSVGQGAPLHF. The CDR3 nucleotides are TGTGCCTGGAGTGTCGGACAGGGAGCACCCCTCCACTTT.

The CDR3 loop reads CAISPIAGVYNEQFF. CDR3 bases: TGTGCCATCAGCCCAATAGCGGGAGTGTACAATGAGCAGTTCTTC. This chain links TRBV10-3 with TRBJ2-1; 9 nucleotides match TRBD2. The junction had 7 bases not matched to a gene; V was cut back by 6 bases and J by 4 bases. This CDR3 comprises 15 residues. CDR1 and CDR2 (germline): ENHRY, SYGVKD.